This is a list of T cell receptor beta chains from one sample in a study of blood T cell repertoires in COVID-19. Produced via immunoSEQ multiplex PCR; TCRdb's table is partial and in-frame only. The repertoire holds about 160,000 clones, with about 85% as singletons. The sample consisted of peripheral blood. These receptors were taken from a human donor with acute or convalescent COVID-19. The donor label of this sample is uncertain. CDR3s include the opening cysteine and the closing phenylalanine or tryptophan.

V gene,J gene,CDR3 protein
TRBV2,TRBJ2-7,CASSEPSSYEQYF
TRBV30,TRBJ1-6,CAWSVETANSPLHF
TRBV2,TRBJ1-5,CASSVSWTGTRSTQHF
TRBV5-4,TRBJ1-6,CASSRGGAGNSPLHF
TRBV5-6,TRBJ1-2,CASSLGRGLLSGYTF
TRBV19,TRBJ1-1,CASSKGHLNTEAFF
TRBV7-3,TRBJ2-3,CASSLEQGAKRDTQYF
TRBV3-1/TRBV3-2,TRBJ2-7,CASSQISGTHYEQYF
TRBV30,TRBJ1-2,CAWSGQVASGYTF
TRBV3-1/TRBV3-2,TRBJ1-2,CASSQDGGQGGNYGYTF
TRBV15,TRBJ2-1,CATSRRQGSDLNEQFF
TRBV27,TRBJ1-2,CASRPNVGNGYTF
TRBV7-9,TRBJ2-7,CASSWPGQGFPYEQYF
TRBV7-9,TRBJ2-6,CASSQPGQSSGANVLTF
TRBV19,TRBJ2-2,CASSIGVGNTGELFF
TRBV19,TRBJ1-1,CASSIRESTEAFF
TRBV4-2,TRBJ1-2,CASSQRGGTDPNYGYTF
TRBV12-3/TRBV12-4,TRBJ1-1,CASSLGMNTEAFF
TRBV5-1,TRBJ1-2,CASSLVREGGYTF
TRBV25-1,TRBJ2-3,CASSIGGRTDTQYF
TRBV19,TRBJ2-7,CASSGPDRGPYEQYF
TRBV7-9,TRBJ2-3,CASSLTPDLSTDTQYF
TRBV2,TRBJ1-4,CASSGREPQGGEKLFF
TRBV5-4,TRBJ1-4,CASSLPGSNEKLFF
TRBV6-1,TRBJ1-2,CASTLDSNYGYTF
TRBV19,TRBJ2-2,CASTLAGGGTGELFF
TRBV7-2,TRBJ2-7,CASSFDRSSYEQYF
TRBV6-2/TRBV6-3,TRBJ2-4,CASSYGRRTSGDRNIQYF
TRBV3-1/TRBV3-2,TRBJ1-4,CASSQDLDRGFEKFF
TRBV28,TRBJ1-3,CASSLGQENTIYF
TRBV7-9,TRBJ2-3,CASSSPRTSGGSTDTQYF
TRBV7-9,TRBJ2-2,CASSLSTGGHNTGELFF
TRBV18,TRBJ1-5,CASSPEQGRSQPQHF
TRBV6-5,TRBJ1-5,CASRPSQGSQPQHF
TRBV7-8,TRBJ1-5,CASSRQEDQPQHF
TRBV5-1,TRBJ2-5,CASRRDRSLETQYF
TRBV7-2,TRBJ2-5,CASSLAGNSRAETQYF
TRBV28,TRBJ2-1,CASIVGGAGATGDEQFF
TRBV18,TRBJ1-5,CASSPTLAGGGNQPQHF
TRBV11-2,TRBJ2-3,CASSLELPTQYF
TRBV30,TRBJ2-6,CAWSVAWGVSGANVLTF
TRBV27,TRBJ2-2,CASSLNGGTLGVRELFF
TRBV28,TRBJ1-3,CASRSGLVGTIYF
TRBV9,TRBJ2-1,CASSPQRGGSYNEQFF
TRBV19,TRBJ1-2,CASEGNRNYGYTF
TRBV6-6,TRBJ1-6,CASSLDRDSPLHF
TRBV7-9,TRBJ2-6,CASSLARTSGANVLTF
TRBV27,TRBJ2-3,CASSFGTSGGLRTQYF
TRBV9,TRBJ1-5,CASSGQGASNQPQHF
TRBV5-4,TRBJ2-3,CASSPAGASGAGDTQYF
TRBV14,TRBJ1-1,CASSQRTGVGAFF
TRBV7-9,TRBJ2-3,CASSPGGSSTDTQYF
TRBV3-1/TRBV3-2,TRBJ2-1,CASSGRDRRRNEQFF
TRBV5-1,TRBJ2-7,CASSLFGGMDEQYF
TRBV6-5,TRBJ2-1,CASSYGDMTGGNEQFF